The next 27 T cell receptor beta chains were all read from a single sample in a study of technical replicates of blood from a few donors. Data came from immunoSEQ multiplex PCR; TCRdb stores just in-frame clones and leaves some out. In the table there are roughly 76,000 clones, more than 85% of which are singletons. Sequenced material: T cells isolated from PBMCs. All receptors derive from a human donor in good health. Some clones in this sample may be carry-over from other donors' samples.

The V gene is TRBV23-1, the J gene TRBJ1-6; the match to TRBD1 covers 8 bases. TRBV23-1 is labeled an ORF, and its function is uncertain. Germline trimming cut 0 bases from V and 7 bases from J; bases unmatched to any gene: 5. This CDR3 spans 16 amino acids. In DNA form, the CDR3 reads TGCGCCAGCAGTCAATCGCGACAGGGGACCAATTCACCCCTCCACTTT. Translation gives CASSQSRQGTNSPLHF.

The CDR3 bases are TGTGCCAGCAGCTTGAGGGGGAGCAATCAGCCCCAGCATTTT. This sequence encodes CASSLRGSNQPQHF. The V and J genes are TRBV7-9 and TRBJ1-5; D is possibly TRBD1 (6 bases). Germline V gene lookup returns CDR1 SEHNR and CDR2 FQNEAQ (reference sequence). Trimming left V 3 bases short and J 1 base short, with 7 bases between. The CDR3 loop spans 14 amino acids.

J is TRBJ1-1 and V is TRBV7-9, with D unresolved. Per the germline V gene, CDR1 is SEHNR and CDR2 is FQNEAQ (reference sequence). Trimming removed 7 bases from V and 2 bases from J, with 14 bases in between. The CDR3 runs 14 residues. For the CDR3, the DNA is TGTGCCAGCATCCCCGGAGGGTTTAACACTGAAGCTTTCTTT. This gives the protein CASIPGGFNTEAFF.

This chain connects TRBV28 to TRBJ2-2; the D gene is possibly TRBD2 (6 bases). CDR3 size: 16 residues. Germline V CDR1 and CDR2: MDHEN, SYDVKM. The germline V and J ends were trimmed by 7 bases and 4 bases, with 19 bases remaining between them. The CDR3 here is CASISLDAGSTGELFF. In DNA form, the CDR3 reads TGTGCCAGCATTTCCTTGGATGCGGGGAGCACCGGGGAGCTGTTTTTT.

The rearrangement joins TRBV4-1 to TRBJ2-3, with 10 positions matching TRBD2. The CDR3 consists of 18 residues. Unmatched junction bases numbered 6, after V lost 0 bases and J lost 0 bases. CDR1 is MGHRA and CDR2 is YSYEKL in the germline V gene. The DNA of the CDR3 is TGCGCCAGCAGCCAAGAAGCCGGACTAGCGGTTAGCACAGATACGCAGTATTTT. This codes for CASSQEAGLAVSTDTQYF.

V gene TRBV5-1 combines with J gene TRBJ2-3, with a tentative D call TRBD1 (5 bases). The CDR3 has 16 amino acids. The germline gives CDR1 SGHRS, CDR2 YFSETQ. V lost 0 bases, J lost 0 bases, and 11 bases lay in between. The CDR3 DNA reads as TGCGCCAGCAGCTTGGAAGGGGCGAGTAGCACAGATACGCAGTATTTT. This gives the protein CASSLEGASSTDTQYF.

V is TRBV2 and J is TRBJ2-7; possibly TRBD2 for D (6 bases). Trimming removed 5 bases from V and 4 bases from J, with 15 bases in between. Germline loops: CDR1 SNHLY, CDR2 FYNNEI. This CDR3 contains 14 residues. CDR3 protein: CASSSLLREYEQYF. CDR3 coding DNA: TGTGCCAGCAGTTCCCTGCTCCGGGAGTACGAGCAGTACTTC.

The chain links TRBV19 to TRBJ1-4, with D tentatively TRBD1 (6 bases). Germline V gives CDR1 LNHDA, CDR2 SQIVND (reference sequence). Trimming shortened V by 5 bases and J by 11 bases, and 18 bases separated the two germline ends. This CDR3 has 14 residues. Written as DNA, the CDR3 is TGTGCCAGTAGTGCGCCGGACAGCCTAGATAAACTGTTTTTT. It encodes CASSAPDSLDKLFF.

The rearrangement joins TRBV7-8 to TRBJ2-2; 10 bases align to TRBD2. The J segment lost 6 bases and the V segment lost 3 bases, leaving 4 bases of the junction unmatched. This CDR3 has 15 residues. Germline CDR1 is SGHVS and CDR2 is FQNEAQ. The CDR3 here is CASSLLAGGSGELFF. CDR3 nucleotides: TGTGCCAGCAGCTTGTTAGCGGGAGGATCCGGGGAGCTGTTTTTT.

V is TRBV7-3 and J is TRBJ2-3, with 14 bases fitting TRBD2. Trimming took 5 bases from V and 6 from J; bases not matched to a gene: 10. Germline lookup yields CDR1 SGHTA and CDR2 FQGTGA. The CDR3 consists of 17 residues. The CDR3 loop is CASSPPTSGRAGDTQYF. The CDR3 DNA is TGTGCCAGCAGCCCACCGACTAGCGGGAGGGCGGGGGATACGCAGTATTTT. Full variable domain (rest looked up from reference TRBV7-3 and TRBJ2-3): GAGVSQTPSNKVTEKGKYVELRCDPISGHTALYWYRQSLGQGPEFLIYFQGTGAADDSGLPNDRFFAVRPEGSVSTLKIQRTERGDSAVYLCASSPPTSGRAGDTQYFGPGTRLTVL.

The chain has TRBV5-1 and TRBJ1-1; possible D gene TRBD1, 6 bases. Germline CDR1 is SGHRS and CDR2 is YFSETQ. The germline V and J ends were trimmed by 4 bases and 2 bases, with 12 bases remaining between them. The CDR3 is made up of 14 amino acids. Here the CDR3 reads CASSPQGRNTEAFF. In DNA, the CDR3 is TGCGCCAGCAGCCCACAGGGTCGAAACACTGAAGCTTTCTTT.

This chain joins TRBV11-2 and TRBJ2-1, with 7 bases matching TRBD1. After removal of 5 bases from V and 6 bases from J, the junction contained 10 bases not matched to a gene. CDR3 length equals 15 residues. The V gene's germline CDR1 is SGHAT and CDR2 FQNNGV. The CDR3 DNA follows: TGTGCCAGCAGCCAGGGACAGTGGGGGACCAATGAGCAGTTCTTC. This sequence encodes CASSQGQWGTNEQFF.

This rearrangement joins TRBV5-4 to TRBJ1-2; maybe TRBD1 (6 bases). Per the germline V gene, CDR1 is SGHNT and CDR2 is YYREEE (reference sequence). CDR3 length: 16 residues. V was pared by 0 bases and J by 5 bases, with 17 bases between. CDR3 region: CASSLGQGSSAYGYTF. The CDR3 region has the DNA TGTGCCAGCAGCTTGGGTCAGGGGAGTTCGGCTTATGGCTACACCTTC.

The chain uses TRBV7-8 and TRBJ2-2, with 9 positions matching TRBD2. The V gene's germline CDR1 is SGHVS and CDR2 FQNEAQ. The CDR3 has 19 residues. The V segment lost 0 bases and the J segment 7 bases; nucleotides outside the gene matches: 15. The CDR3: CASSLAPGLAGRRDGELFF. In DNA form, the CDR3 reads TGTGCCAGCAGCTTAGCCCCGGGGCTAGCGGGACGAAGGGACGGGGAGCTGTTTTTT.

The CDR3 protein is CASSLRQGGSGELFF. CDR3 coding DNA: TGTGCCAGCAGTCTTCGACAGGGGGGTAGCGGGGAGCTGTTTTTT. The rearrangement uses TRBV27 and TRBJ2-2; TRBD1 matches 9 bases. CDR1 is MNHEY, CDR2 SMNVEV, per germline (reference sequence). Unmatched junction bases numbered 8, after V lost 5 bases and J lost 7 bases. The CDR3 length is 15 residues.

The chain combines TRBV28 with TRBJ1-3, with D uncertain. Germline CDR1 is MDHEN and CDR2 is SYDVKM. The CDR3 spans 16 residues. V was pared by 0 bases and J by 0 bases, with 9 bases between. The DNA for the CDR3 is TGTGCCAGCAGTTTATGGGCAGATTTCTCTGGAAACACCATATATTTT. This encodes CASSLWADFSGNTIYF.

This chain joins TRBV27 and TRBJ1-5; 7 bases are a match to TRBD1. J was trimmed by 4 bases and V by 5 bases; bases with no gene match: 8. Germline CDR1 is MNHEY and CDR2 is SMNVEV (reference sequence). This CDR3 region has 15 residues. Here the CDR3 DNA reads TGTGCCAGCAGTAACAGACAGGGAGCTAATCAGCCCCAGCATTTT. It yields the protein CASSNRQGANQPQHF.

The V gene is TRBV2, the J gene TRBJ2-1; possibly TRBD1 for D (6 bases). Germline V gene lookup returns CDR1 SNHLY and CDR2 FYNNEI. V lost 8 bases to trimming and J lost 4 bases, with 9 bases between them. The CDR3 covers 12 residues. CDR3 region: CASRDKYNEQFF. As DNA, the CDR3 is TGTGCCAGCCGGGACAAGTACAATGAGCAGTTCTTC.

The chain recombines TRBV21-1 with TRBJ2-1; the table's TRBD1 call for D was not verified on the DNA. TRBV21-1 is a documented pseudogene. This CDR3 comprises 13 residues. CDR3 residues: CASSRQDDNEQFF. The CDR3 DNA follows: TGTGCCAGCAGCAGACAGGACGACAATGAGCAGTTCTTC.

The chain employs TRBV19 and TRBJ2-7, with 9 bases matching TRBD2. There are 15 residues in the CDR3. From germline, CDR1 is LNHDA and CDR2 SQIVND (reference sequence). V gave up 4 bases and J gave up 4 bases; unmatched junction bases: 8. The DNA of the CDR3 is TGTGCCAGTAGTACGGCGGGAGGGGGATTGTACGAGCAGTACTTC. This encodes CASSTAGGGLYEQYF.

The V gene is TRBV18, the J gene TRBJ1-2; TRBD1 aligns across 8 bases. V shed 3 bases, J shed 7 bases, and the junction held 7 bases outside the gene matches. This CDR3 is built from 14 residues. The germline V gene has CDR1 KGHSH and CDR2 LQKENI. CDR3 residues: CASSPGQGVGGYTF. CDR3 sequence (DNA): TGTGCCAGCTCACCTGGACAGGGTGTAGGTGGCTACACCTTC.

The V call is TRBV5-5, the J call TRBJ2-7, with 9 positions matching TRBD2. This CDR3 spans 15 amino acids. V shed 4 bases and J 1 base; nucleotides not matched to a gene: 6. Germline values: CDR1 SGHKS, CDR2 YYEKEE (reference sequence). CDR3 protein: CASSLTSGTSYEQYF. Here the CDR3 DNA reads TGTGCCAGCAGCCTGACTAGCGGAACTTCCTACGAGCAGTACTTC.

This chain links TRBV7-3 with TRBJ2-3, with 8 bases lining up with TRBD2. This CDR3 has 15 residues. The junction had 6 bases not matched to a gene; V was cut back by 5 bases and J by 2 bases. Germline lookup yields CDR1 SGHTA and CDR2 FQGTGA. The CDR3 DNA sequence: TGTGCCAGCAGCGACAGCGGGAGTTACACAGATACGCAGTATTTT. The encoded protein is CASSDSGSYTDTQYF.

CDR3 DNA: TGTGCCAGCAGCGTAGGGGAGATAGGCGAGACCCAGTACTTC. Protein: CASSVGEIGETQYF. V gene TRBV9 combines with J gene TRBJ2-5, with a weak D call TRBD2 (5 bases). The germline V and J ends were trimmed by 0 bases and 5 bases, with 11 bases remaining between them. The CDR3 runs 14 residues. From germline, CDR1 is SGDLS and CDR2 YYNGEE. Using reference TRBV9 and TRBJ2-5 for the parts outside the CDR3, the full variable domain is DSGVTQTPKHLITATGQRVTLRCSPRSGDLSVYWYQQSLDQGLQFLIQYYNGEERAKGNILERFSAQQFPDLHSELNLSSLELGDSALYFCASSVGEIGETQYFGPGTRLLVL.

The chain has TRBV27 and TRBJ2-1; possible D gene TRBD2, 6 bases. This CDR3 comprises 12 residues. V lost 7 bases and J lost 5, with 9 bases in between. Germline CDR1 is MNHEY and CDR2 is SMNVEV (reference sequence). The CDR3 sequence is CASTGGNNEQFF. The CDR3 DNA is TGTGCCAGCACCGGCGGGAACAATGAGCAGTTCTTC.

With respect to this clone: One end of the junction does not line up with germline, which may come from a read error. The chain combines TRBV7-9 with TRBJ2-2; 11 bases match TRBD2. The CDR3 has 15 residues. Germline loops: CDR1 SEHNR, CDR2 FQNEAQ (reference sequence). The CDR3 is CASSLAGGVTGELFF. The DNA of the CDR3 is TGTGCCAGCAGCCTAGCGGGAGGAGTCACCGGGGAGCTGTTTTTT.

The CDR3 reads CASSRSFRGNTEAFF. In nucleotides, the CDR3 is TGTGCCAGCAGTCGTAGTTTTAGGGGGAACACTGAAGCTTTCTTT. The chain has TRBV28 and TRBJ1-1, with D possibly being TRBD1 (5 bases). Trimming stripped 5 bases from V and 1 base from J, with 14 bases between. Germline V gene data show CDR1 as MDHEN and CDR2 as SYDVKM. The CDR3 length is 15 residues. The complete variable domain, with remaining parts taken from reference TRBV28 and TRBJ1-1, reads DVKVTQSSRYLVKRTGEKVFLECVQDMDHENMFWYRQDPGLGLRLIYFSYDVKMKEKGDIPEGYSVSREKKERFSLILESASTNQTSMYLCASSRSFRGNTEAFFGQGTRLTVV.